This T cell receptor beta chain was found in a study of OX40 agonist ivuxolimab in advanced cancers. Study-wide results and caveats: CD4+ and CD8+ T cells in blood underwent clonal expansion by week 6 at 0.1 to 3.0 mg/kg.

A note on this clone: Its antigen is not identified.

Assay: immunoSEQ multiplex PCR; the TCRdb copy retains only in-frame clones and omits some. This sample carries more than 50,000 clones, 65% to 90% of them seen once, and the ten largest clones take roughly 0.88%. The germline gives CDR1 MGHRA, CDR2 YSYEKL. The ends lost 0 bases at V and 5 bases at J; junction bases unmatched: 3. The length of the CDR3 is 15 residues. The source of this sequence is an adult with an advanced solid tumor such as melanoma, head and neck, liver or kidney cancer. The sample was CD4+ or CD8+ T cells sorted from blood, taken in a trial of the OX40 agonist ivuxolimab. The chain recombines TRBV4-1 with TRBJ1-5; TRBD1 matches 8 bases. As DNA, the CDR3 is TGCGCCAGCAGCCAAGAACCCAGGGGGCATCAGCCCCAGCATTTT. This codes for CASSQEPRGHQPQHF.